The clone carrying this T cell receptor beta chain has only one observation. The sample has other DNA sequences that encode this CDR3 too. These data belong to a study of PD-1 blockade in classical Hodgkin lymphoma. This CDR3 has 14 amino acids. CDR1 is SGDLS, CDR2 YYNGEE, per germline. Trimming took off 0 bases at V and 2 bases at J, with 8 bases between the two ends. Assay: immunoSEQ multiplex PCR; the TCRdb copy retains only in-frame clones and omits some. Altogether 80,000 to 100,000 clones are present, roughly 79% being singletons, with the ten largest covering roughly 15%. Patients all relapsed after autologous stem cell transplantation, and there was variation in brentuximab vedotin exposure.

This specimen consisted of peripheral blood mononuclear cells (PBMCs), obtained before the second cycle of nivolumab. The J gene is TRBJ1-2, the V gene TRBV9; D gene uncertain. This receptor was identified in a human donor with classical Hodgkin lymphoma. The DNA of the CDR3 is TGTGCCAGCAGCGTAGCTACGGGGAACTATGGCTACACCTTC. Encoded protein: CASSVATGNYGYTF.